The 11 T cell receptor beta chains given below trace back to one sample, sequenced in a study of blood T cell repertoires in COVID-19. The assay was immunoSEQ multiplex PCR, and TCRdb's table has in-frame clones only and misses some. Of 50,000 to 65,000 clones in the sample, around 93% were seen once. Sequencing was carried out using peripheral blood. These receptors were collected from a man aged 50-59 years with acute or convalescent COVID-19.

V is TRBV4-1 and J is TRBJ2-3, with D tentatively TRBD2 (6 bases). V was trimmed by 5 bases and J by 0 bases, leaving 15 bases between them. Germline loops: CDR1 MGHRA, CDR2 YSYEKL. The CDR3 consists of 16 residues. The CDR3 spells CASSGRTTLSTDTQYF. The DNA of the CDR3 is TGCGCCAGCAGCGGCCGGACTACCCTTAGCACAGATACGCAGTATTTT.

This rearrangement joins TRBV6-5 to TRBJ1-3; 7 bases line up with TRBD1. CDR1 and CDR2 (germline): MNHEY, SVGAGI. With V trimmed by 4 bases and J by 0 bases, 3 bases remained unmatched. The CDR3 spans 15 residues. The CDR3 nucleotides read TGTGCCAGCAGTTTACAGGGGACCTCTGGAAACACCATATATTTT. Translated: CASSLQGTSGNTIYF.

This clone was observed a single time. CDR3 bases: TGTGCCAGCAGCCAAGGAATCAGGGGCTACACCTTC. This codes for CASSQGIRGYTF. The rearrangement joins TRBV3-1 (or the pseudogene TRBV3-2) to TRBJ1-2; no firm D call. V was shortened by 1 base and J by 8 bases, with 8 bases between the two germline ends. The CDR3 loop spans 12 amino acids. Germline V gives CDR1 LGHDT, CDR2 YNNKEL (reference sequence).

The V gene is TRBV4-2, the J gene TRBJ2-3, with 7 bases fitting TRBD2. Trimming removed 1 base from V and 3 bases from J; junction bases left unmatched: 13. In germline, CDR1 is LGHNA, CDR2 YNFKEQ. CDR3 length: 18 residues. As DNA, the CDR3 is TGTGCCAGCAGCCAAGCCTTCTTGGCGGGGGAGTATACAGATACGCAGTATTTT. Residues: CASSQAFLAGEYTDTQYF.

This chain's CDR3 is CASSPGTSGADEQFF. DNA of the CDR3: TGCGCCAGCAGCCCAGGGACTAGCGGGGCGGATGAGCAGTTCTTC. The chain couples TRBV5-1 to TRBJ2-1, with 13 bases matching TRBD2. The CDR3 has 15 residues. The V segment lost 4 bases and the J segment 8 bases; nucleotides outside the gene matches: 6. The V gene's germline CDR1 is SGHRS and CDR2 YFSETQ.

V and J are TRBV27 and TRBJ2-7; D gene unclear. The CDR3 is made up of 15 amino acids. Trimming stripped 0 bases from V and 3 bases from J, with 12 bases between. Germline CDR1 reads MNHEY; CDR2 reads SMNVEV (reference sequence). CDR3 in amino acids: CASSLSSSFIYEQYF. CDR3 nucleotides: TGTGCCAGCAGTTTATCGAGTAGCTTTATCTACGAGCAGTACTTC.

This chain joins TRBV2 and TRBJ1-6, with TRBD1 identical over 9 bases. There are 18 residues in the CDR3. With 2 bases clipped from V and 3 bases from J, the junction kept 8 bases outside the gene matches. CDR1 is SNHLY, CDR2 FYNNEI, per germline. CDR3 region: CASSERRTGALYNSPLHF. As DNA, the CDR3 is TGTGCCAGCAGTGAAAGGAGGACAGGGGCGCTCTATAATTCACCCCTCCACTTT.

The chain combines TRBV10-3 with TRBJ2-1; a possible D gene is TRBD1 (5 bases). V dropped 1 base and J dropped 8 bases, with 15 bases sitting between them. Germline V gene lookup returns CDR1 ENHRY and CDR2 SYGVKD. The CDR3 runs to 15 residues. CDR3 residues: CAISEWGGAGDEQFF. In nucleotides, the CDR3 is TGTGCCATCAGTGAGTGGGGTGGGGCCGGCGATGAGCAGTTCTTC.

This clone was seen only once. This rearrangement joins TRBV27 to TRBJ2-2, with 9 bases lining up with TRBD1. CDR1 is MNHEY and CDR2 is SMNVEV in the germline V gene (reference sequence). The J segment lost 4 bases and the V segment lost 5 bases, leaving 17 bases of the junction unmatched. The CDR3 runs 19 residues. CDR3 region: CASSPGTGWELSGTGELFF. DNA of the CDR3: TGTGCCAGCAGTCCCGGGACAGGGTGGGAGTTATCAGGCACCGGGGAGCTGTTTTTT.

This chain links TRBV29-1 with TRBJ2-2; 12 positions agree with TRBD2. The length of the CDR3 is 18 residues. The trim removed 0 bases at V and 5 bases at J, leaving 10 bases unmatched. The V gene's germline CDR1 is SQVTM and CDR2 ANQGSEA. The CDR3 nucleotides are TGCAGCGTTGAAGAACACCCGTACGGACTAGCGGGGACCGGGGAGCTGTTTTTT. Its protein product is CSVEEHPYGLAGTGELFF.

J is TRBJ1-2 and V is TRBV7-8, with 8 bases identical to TRBD1. The germline gives CDR1 SGHVS, CDR2 FQNEAQ. Trimming cost V 5 bases and J 4 bases; bases outside gene matches: 9. The CDR3 runs 15 residues. The CDR3 spells CASSPGQVAGYGYTF. The CDR3 region has the DNA TGTGCCAGCAGCCCGGGACAGGTGGCCGGCTATGGCTACACCTTC.